This TCR beta chain was captured in a study of shared clonotypes between healthy human individuals. Overall study context: CD4 naive and CD4 memory each took three plates per donor, while CD8 naive took two and CD8 memory one.

The CDR3 has 16 residues. In germline, CDR1 is SQVTM, CDR2 ANQGSEA. Germline trimming cut 5 bases from V and 5 bases from J; bases unmatched to any gene: 18. For each subset, genomic DNA was distributed in equal portions over several immunoSEQ plates. Repertoires were generated with immunoSEQ multiplex PCR, while TCRdb's copy carries only in-frame clones and drops some. The sample holds hundreds of thousands of clones; 72% are singletons and the top ten take approximately 1.8%. Naive CD45RA+ and memory CD45RA-negative subsets were split from CD4+ cells. This chain links TRBV29-1 with TRBJ2-7; 7 bases are shared with TRBD2. Sequencing was done on a sample of memory CD4+ T cells sorted from blood. Subset in this sample: CD45RA-negative fraction. The sequence came from a woman aged 25 to 45 in good health. The CDR3 bases are TGCAGCGTTCAGACCTACAAAAATAGCGGGCTCGACGAGCAGTACTTC. Protein: CSVQTYKNSGLDEQYF.